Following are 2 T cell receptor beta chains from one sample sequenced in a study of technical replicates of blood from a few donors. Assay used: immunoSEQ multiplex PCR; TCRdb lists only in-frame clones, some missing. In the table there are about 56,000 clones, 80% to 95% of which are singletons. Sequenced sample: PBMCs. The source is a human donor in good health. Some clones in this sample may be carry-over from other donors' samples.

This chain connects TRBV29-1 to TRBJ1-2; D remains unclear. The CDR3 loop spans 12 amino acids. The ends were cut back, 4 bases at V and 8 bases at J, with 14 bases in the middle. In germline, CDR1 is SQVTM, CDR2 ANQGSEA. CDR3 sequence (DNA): TGCAGCGTTGGAGGGCGCGTGGTCGGCTACACCTTC. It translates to CSVGGRVVGYTF.

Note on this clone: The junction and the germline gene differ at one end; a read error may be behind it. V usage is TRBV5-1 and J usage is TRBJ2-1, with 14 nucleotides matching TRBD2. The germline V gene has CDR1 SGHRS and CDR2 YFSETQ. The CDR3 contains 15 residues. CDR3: CASTLGTSGGNEQFF. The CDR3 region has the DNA TGCGCCAGCACCTTGGGGACTAGCGGGGGAAATGAGCAGTTCTTC.